This TCR beta chain was retrieved from a study of T cell responses to AZD1222 COVID-19 vaccine. Findings and caveats of the study: Compared with day 0, the breadth and depth of the Spike-specific TCR repertoire rose significantly after two doses of AZD1222. Donors were chiefly white British, with a greater number of females, and clonal diversity was perhaps underestimated. Seropositive AZD1222 recipients at baseline numbered only 6 or 7. The peak T cell response came first, and repertoires were sampled only after it.

With regard to this clone: Its antigen is not identified. This sample also contains other DNA sequences that code for the same CDR3.

CDR1 and CDR2 (germline): SGHTA, FQGNSA. The CDR3 runs to 13 residues. V lost 5 bases to trimming and J lost 5 bases, with 10 bases between them. Some clones are missing from TCRdb's copy, which holds only in-frame ones; the method was immunoSEQ multiplex PCR. Of about 180,000 clones listed, 88% are singletons. The chain links TRBV7-2 to TRBJ2-1, with D tentatively TRBD2 (6 bases). Here the sequenced sample was peripheral blood, taken on day 0 of AZD1222 vaccination. This receptor was identified in an adult in good health. Written as DNA, the CDR3 is TGTGCCAGCAGCCCGGGACTCCACAATGAGCAGTTCTTC. Translated: CASSPGLHNEQFF.